The T cell receptor (beta chain) described here comes from a study of blood T cell repertoires in COVID-19. Study background: Collection of acute and convalescent COVID-19 samples took place in the United States, Italy and Spain. PBMCs, B-cell-depleted T cells, or T cells were the source of the cDNA or gDNA that made up the material.

Methods used by the authors: By means of reference gene primer amplification, nucleated cell counts were estimated. Method: immunoSEQ multiplex PCR; TCRdb's copy keeps in-frame clones and lacks some. V and J calls and clone size come straight from that table; D and trimming were deduced from the DNA. In the table there are under 350,000 clones, 89% of which are singletons. The germline CDR1 and CDR2 sequences are SQVTM and ANQGSEA. This CDR3 is 16 amino acids long. Trimming cost V 1 base and J 5 bases; bases outside gene matches: 8. The clonotype comes from a man aged 45 to 65 with acute or convalescent COVID-19. Sequencing was performed on peripheral blood. The chain links TRBV29-1 to TRBJ2-3; 11 bases are shared with TRBD2. The CDR3 loop is CSVEAWASGGRDTQYF. CDR3 DNA sequence: TGCAGCGTTGAAGCCTGGGCTAGCGGGGGGCGAGATACGCAGTATTTT.